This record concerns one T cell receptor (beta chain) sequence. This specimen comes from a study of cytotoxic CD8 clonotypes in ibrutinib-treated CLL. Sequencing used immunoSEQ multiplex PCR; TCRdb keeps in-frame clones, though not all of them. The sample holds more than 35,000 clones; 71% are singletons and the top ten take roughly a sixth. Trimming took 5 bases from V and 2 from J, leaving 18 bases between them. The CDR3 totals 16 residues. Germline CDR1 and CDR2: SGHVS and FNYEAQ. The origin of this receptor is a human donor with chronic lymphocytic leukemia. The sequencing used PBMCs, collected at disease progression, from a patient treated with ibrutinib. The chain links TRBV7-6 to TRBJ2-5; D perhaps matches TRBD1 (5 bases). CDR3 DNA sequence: TGTGCCAGCAGCCCAAATCCTAACAGGCAGCAAGAGACCCAGTACTTC. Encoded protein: CASSPNPNRQQETQYF.